This T cell receptor (beta chain) was captured by sequencing in a study of blood T cell repertoires in COVID-19. Study-level information: Acute-phase and convalescent COVID-19 samples originated in the United States, Italy and Spain. Sample material is recorded as cDNA or gDNA derived from T cells, B-cell-depleted T cells, or PBMCs.

CDR1 MNHNS and CDR2 SASEGT come from the germline V gene. J lost 2 bases, V lost 2 bases, and 11 bases had no gene match. The length of the CDR3 is 17 residues. Patients of the Seattle cohort, enrolled during active infection, were followed longitudinally. In the study's own analysis: Amplification from reference gene primers served as the basis for estimated nucleated cell counts. Sequencing was performed with immunoSEQ multiplex PCR; in TCRdb, only in-frame clones are kept and a portion is missing. The V and J calls and clone size are taken from that table; D and trimming were inferred from the DNA. The sample shows roughly 300,000 clones, around nine tenths of them seen only once.

The V call is TRBV6-1, the J call TRBJ2-5, with TRBD2 matching over 7 bases. The sequence came from a woman in her 30s with COVID-19, enrolled during active disease. Sequences were obtained from peripheral blood. The CDR3 loop is CASSEFMGLADQETQYF. The CDR3 nucleotides are TGTGCCAGCAGTGAATTTATGGGGCTAGCGGATCAAGAGACCCAGTACTTC.